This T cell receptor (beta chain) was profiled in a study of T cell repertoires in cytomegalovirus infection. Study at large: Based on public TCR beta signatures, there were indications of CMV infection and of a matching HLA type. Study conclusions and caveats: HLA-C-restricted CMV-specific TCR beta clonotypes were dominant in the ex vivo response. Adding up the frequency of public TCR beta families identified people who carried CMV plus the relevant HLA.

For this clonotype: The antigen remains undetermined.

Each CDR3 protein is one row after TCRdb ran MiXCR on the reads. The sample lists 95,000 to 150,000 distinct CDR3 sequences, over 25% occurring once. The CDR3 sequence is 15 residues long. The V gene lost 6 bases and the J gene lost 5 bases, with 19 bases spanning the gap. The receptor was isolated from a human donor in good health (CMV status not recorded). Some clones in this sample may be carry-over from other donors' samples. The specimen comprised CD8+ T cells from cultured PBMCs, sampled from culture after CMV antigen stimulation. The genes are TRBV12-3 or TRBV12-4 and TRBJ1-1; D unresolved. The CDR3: CASSSGIGIRTEAFF. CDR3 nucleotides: TGTGCCAGCAGCTCGGGGATAGGGATACGGACTGAAGCTTTCTTT.